These 30 T cell receptor beta chains were all obtained from the same sample, sequenced in a study of shared clonotypes between healthy human individuals. The repertoire was sequenced with immunoSEQ multiplex PCR; TCRdb's copy has only in-frame clones and lacks some. The sample holds more than 1.2 million clones, approximately 98.5% seen once. The sample taken for sequencing was naive CD4+ T cells sorted from blood. Indicated subset: CD45RA+ positively selected. Source of these receptors: a man under 40 in good health.

In this sample, this clone turned up once. The sample holds other DNA sequences that translate to the same CDR3. The gene calls are TRBV6-5 and TRBJ2-7; D might be TRBD1 (5 bases). The CDR3 sequence is 15 residues long. V gave up 0 bases and J gave up 1 base, with 10 bases separating them. Germline CDR1 and CDR2: MNHEY and SVGAGI. CDR3 DNA: TGTGCCAGCAGTTACTCCAGGGATACATCCTACGAGCAGTACTTC. This encodes CASSYSRDTSYEQYF.

The V call is TRBV4-3, the J call TRBJ2-5; 7 bases are a match to TRBD1. J was trimmed by 4 bases and V by 5 bases; bases with no gene match: 7. The CDR3 has 14 residues. In germline, CDR1 is LGHNA, CDR2 YSLEER. The DNA of the CDR3 is TGCGCCAGCAGCTCCTGGACAGGAGGAGAGACCCAGTACTTC. Protein product: CASSSWTGGETQYF.

The chain carries TRBV18 and TRBJ1-1, with TRBD1 matching 10 bases. With 6 bases clipped from V and 0 bases from J, the junction kept 7 bases outside the gene matches. This CDR3 is built from 16 residues. Germline loops: CDR1 KGHSH, CDR2 LQKENI. The CDR3 sequence: CASSLRDRGMNTEAFF. In DNA form, the CDR3 reads TGTGCCAGCTCTCTACGGGACAGGGGAATGAACACTGAAGCTTTCTTT.

The chain has TRBV30 and TRBJ2-7; perhaps TRBD2 as D (6 bases). The germline V and J ends were trimmed by 5 bases and 3 bases, with 11 bases remaining between them. Germline loops: CDR1 GTSNPN, CDR2 SVGIG (reference sequence). The CDR3 is made up of 12 amino acids. CDR3 nucleotides: TGTGCCTGGGGAGGGTACAACTACGAGCAGTACTTC. This codes for CAWGGYNYEQYF. Together with reference TRBV30 and TRBJ2-7, the CDR3 gives the full variable domain: SQTIHQWPATLVQPVGSPLSLECTVEGTSNPNLYWYRQAAGRGLQLLFYSVGIGQISSEVPQNLSASRPQDRQFILSSKKLLLSDSGFYLCAWGGYNYEQYFGPGTRLTVT.

This chain joins TRBV7-9 and TRBJ2-5; D is unclear. This CDR3 is 13 amino acids long. CDR1 and CDR2 (germline): SEHNR, FQNEAQ (reference sequence). V lost 5 bases, J lost 2 bases, and 9 bases lay in between. CDR3 nucleotide sequence: TGTGCCAGCAGCACGACTCCGCAAGAGACCCAGTACTTC. It translates to CASSTTPQETQYF. Together with reference TRBV7-9 and TRBJ2-5, the CDR3 gives the full variable domain: DTGVSQNPRHKITKRGQNVTFRCDPISEHNRLYWYRQTLGQGPEFLTYFQNEAQLEKSRLLSDRFSAERPKGSFSTLEIQRTEQGDSAMYLCASSTTPQETQYFGPGTRLLVL.

CDR3 nucleotide sequence: TGTGCCAGCAGCTTGGTTGGGGCTGGGGCCAACGTCCTGACTTTC. Its translation is CASSLVGAGANVLTF. This chain links TRBV5-8 with TRBJ2-6; no reliable D call. The CDR3 extends over 15 amino acids. The V gene lost 0 bases and the J gene lost 2 bases, with 6 bases spanning the gap. Germline values: CDR1 SGHTS, CDR2 YDEGEE.

The chain recombines TRBV5-4 with TRBJ2-1; no reliable D call. This CDR3 has 16 residues. Trimming left V 0 bases short and J 0 bases short, with 10 bases between. The V gene's germline CDR1 is SGHNT and CDR2 YYREEE (reference sequence). The CDR3 region has the DNA TGTGCCAGCAGCTTGGATCTCACAAACTCCTACAATGAGCAGTTCTTC. Protein product: CASSLDLTNSYNEQFF.

The V call is TRBV11-2, the J call TRBJ1-2, with 7 positions matching TRBD1. The trim removed 5 bases at V and 2 bases at J, leaving 8 bases unmatched. Germline V lookup: CDR1 SGHAT, CDR2 FQNNGV. The CDR3 extends over 15 amino acids. The CDR3 DNA follows: TGTGCCAGCAGCCCGGGGGACAGCCCCAACTATGGCTACACCTTC. This encodes CASSPGDSPNYGYTF. Using reference TRBV11-2 and TRBJ1-2 for the parts outside the CDR3, the full variable domain is EAGVAQSPRYKIIEKRQSVAFWCNPISGHATLYWYQQILGQGPKLLIQFQNNGVVDDSQLPKDRFSAERLKGVDSTLKIQPAKLEDSAVYLCASSPGDSPNYGYTFGSGTRLTVV.

The J gene is TRBJ2-7, the V gene TRBV7-6, with a weak D call TRBD1 (6 bases). Germline V gene sequence: CDR1 SGHVS, CDR2 FNYEAQ. The CDR3 spans 14 residues. The V gene lost 5 bases and the J gene lost 3 bases, with 14 bases spanning the gap. The DNA of the CDR3 is TGTGCCAGCAGCCGACAGGACAGAAGCTACGAGCAGTACTTC. Translated: CASSRQDRSYEQYF.

J is TRBJ1-1 and V is TRBV9, with D perhaps matching TRBD1 (6 bases). Germline assignment: CDR1 SGDLS and CDR2 YYNGEE. Trimming cost V 0 bases and J 4 bases, with 10 bases left between them. The length of the CDR3 is 14 residues. The CDR3 DNA sequence: TGTGCCAGCAGCGTAGCGCCGACAGGCACTGAAGCTTTCTTT. It is translated as CASSVAPTGTEAFF.

The chain has TRBV5-8 and TRBJ1-5; 9 bases are shared with TRBD1. The germline V gene has CDR1 SGHTS and CDR2 YDEGEE. V shed 0 bases, J shed 5 bases, and the junction held 6 bases outside the gene matches. The length of the CDR3 is 16 residues. This chain's CDR3 is CASSLGSDRGDQPQHF. The CDR3 DNA reads as TGTGCCAGCAGCTTGGGGTCCGACAGGGGGGATCAGCCCCAGCATTTT.

The rearrangement uses TRBV19 and TRBJ2-7; 12 positions match TRBD2. Germline V gene data show CDR1 as LNHDA and CDR2 as SQIVND (reference sequence). This CDR3 is built from 16 residues. J lost 3 bases, V lost 5 bases, and 8 bases had no gene match. CDR3 sequence reads: CASSLGLAGPLYEQYF. Written as DNA, the CDR3 is TGTGCCAGTAGTCTTGGACTAGCGGGGCCACTCTACGAGCAGTACTTC.

This chain uses TRBV5-1 with TRBJ1-2, with 7 bases that match TRBD1. The V segment lost 2 bases and the J segment 2 bases; nucleotides outside the gene matches: 6. Germline-derived CDR1 and CDR2 are SGHRS and YFSETQ. This CDR3 is 15 amino acids long. The CDR3 reads CASSFSGGRNYGYTF. DNA of the CDR3: TGCGCCAGCAGCTTTTCAGGGGGGAGAAACTATGGCTACACCTTC. Full variable domain (rest looked up from reference TRBV5-1 and TRBJ1-2): KAGVTQTPRYLIKTRGQQVTLSCSPISGHRSVSWYQQTPGQGLQFLFEYFSETQRNKGNFPGRFSGRQFSNSRSEMNVSTLELGDSALYLCASSFSGGRNYGYTFGSGTRLTVV.

The chain combines TRBV6-1 with TRBJ2-3; weak D call: TRBD2 (5 bases). The CDR3 sequence is 12 residues long. The V gene lost 3 bases and the J gene lost 5 bases, with 6 bases spanning the gap. Germline values: CDR1 MNHNS, CDR2 SASEGT. The CDR3 nucleotides are TGTGCCAGCAGTGAGACTATAGATACGCAGTATTTT. It yields the protein CASSETIDTQYF.

Concerning this clone itself: The same CDR3 can be traced to other DNA sequences in this sample. The chain employs TRBV4-1 and TRBJ2-1; 8 bases are a match to TRBD1. Germline trimming cut 0 bases from V and 2 bases from J; bases unmatched to any gene: 3. CDR1 MGHRA and CDR2 YSYEKL come from the germline V gene. The CDR3 is made up of 16 amino acids. The CDR3 region has the DNA TGCGCCAGCAGCCAAGAAGGGACAGGACCCTACAATGAGCAGTTCTTC. Amino acid sequence: CASSQEGTGPYNEQFF.

V usage is TRBV28 and J usage is TRBJ2-7; D call uncertain. Trimming took off 5 bases at V and 2 bases at J, with 13 bases between the two ends. The CDR3 has 14 amino acids. Germline lookup yields CDR1 MDHEN and CDR2 SYDVKM. CDR3 nucleotide sequence: TGTGCCAGCAGTACGCCCCACAGCACCTACGAGCAGTACTTC. Translating it yields CASSTPHSTYEQYF.

The V and J genes are TRBV30 and TRBJ1-1; a weak D match, TRBD1 (5 bases). Germline V lookup: CDR1 GTSNPN, CDR2 SVGIG (reference sequence). This CDR3 has 10 residues. The V end lost 8 bases, the J end lost 11 bases, and 15 bases lay between the germline ends. The CDR3 region has the DNA TGTGCCCTGGGGGTGACCGCCGCTTTCTTT. It codes for CALGVTAAFF.

The J gene is TRBJ1-2, the V gene TRBV5-1, with D hard to call. The CDR3 is 15 amino acids. Trimming cost V 0 bases and J 8 bases, with 17 bases left between them. Germline-derived CDR1 and CDR2 are SGHRS and YFSETQ. CDR3 protein: CASSLEPQRVGGYTF. Here the CDR3 DNA reads TGCGCCAGCAGCTTGGAACCCCAGCGCGTAGGAGGCTACACCTTC.

The chain employs TRBV5-4 and TRBJ1-2; D not certain. CDR3 length: 13 amino acids. V dropped 6 bases and J dropped 8 bases, with 17 bases sitting between them. Germline-derived CDR1 and CDR2 are SGHNT and YYREEE (reference sequence). CDR3 loop: CASTSQNWNGYTF. CDR3 sequence (DNA): TGTGCCAGCACCTCTCAAAACTGGAACGGCTACACCTTC.

The V gene is TRBV7-8, the J gene TRBJ2-7, with D possibly being TRBD1 (5 bases). The germline V gene has CDR1 SGHVS and CDR2 FQNEAQ. The V and J ends lost 0 bases and 2 bases respectively, with 14 bases between them. CDR3 length: 16 amino acids. The CDR3 coding sequence is TGTGCCAGCAGCTTAGCGGGCAGGGCTGAGACCTACGAGCAGTACTTC. This translates into CASSLAGRAETYEQYF.

The chain uses TRBV6-5 and TRBJ1-2, with a tentative D call TRBD1 (5 bases). The CDR3 is 14 residues long. Trimming took 0 bases from V and 3 from J, leaving 8 bases between them. In germline, CDR1 is MNHEY, CDR2 SVGAGI. The CDR3 loop reads CASSYSGVHYGYTF. DNA for the CDR3: TGTGCCAGCAGTTACTCAGGGGTGCACTATGGCTACACCTTC.

This chain uses TRBV10-2 with TRBJ1-5; possibly TRBD1 for D (5 bases). V was cut by 7 bases and J by 2 bases, with 12 bases left in between. This CDR3 contains 14 residues. CDR1 is WSHSY, CDR2 SAAADI, per germline. CDR3 DNA: TGCGCCAGCACCTCTAAGGGGCGCAATCAGCCCCAGCATTTT. This codes for CASTSKGRNQPQHF.

The chain carries TRBV9 and TRBJ2-7; TRBD2 matches at 7 bases. Trimming at V came to 4 bases and at J to 2 bases, leaving 12 bases not matched to a gene. CDR3 size: 16 residues. In germline, CDR1 is SGDLS, CDR2 YYNGEE. The CDR3 DNA follows: TGTGCCAGCAGCTCCGGCGGCTTAGCGGGTGCCTACGAGCAGTACTTC. It translates to CASSSGGLAGAYEQYF.

With respect to this clone: One end of the junction is discordant with germline, which a read error may explain. The rearrangement uses TRBV25-1 and TRBJ1-5, with TRBD1 as a possible D gene (6 bases). This CDR3 has 16 amino acids. The germline V gene has CDR1 MGHDK and CDR2 SYGVNS. This CDR3 is CASSEYGGQGDQPQHF. The CDR3 nucleotides are TGTGCCAGCAGTGAATATGGGGGGCAGGGAGATCAACCCCAGCATTTT.

The chain couples TRBV7-3 to TRBJ2-1; no clear D. This CDR3 spans 14 amino acids. Germline assignment: CDR1 SGHTA and CDR2 FQGTGA. V lost 1 base and J 1 base, leaving 5 bases between the germline ends. The CDR3 DNA sequence: TGTGCCAGCAGCTTAAGCGAGTCCTACAATGAGCAGTTCTTC. This gives the protein CASSLSESYNEQFF.

The chain links TRBV27 to TRBJ2-1; D not certain. Looked up from germline, CDR1 is MNHEY and CDR2 is SMNVEV (reference sequence). V was shortened by 2 bases and J by 6 bases, with 8 bases between the two germline ends. The CDR3 extends over 13 amino acids. CDR3 region: CASSLLQANEQFF. CDR3 bases: TGTGCCAGCAGTTTACTCCAGGCCAATGAGCAGTTCTTC.

The chain carries TRBV6-1 and TRBJ2-1, with a tentative D call TRBD2 (6 bases). CDR1 and CDR2 from the germline V gene are MNHNS and SASEGT. The CDR3 sequence is 15 residues long. The germline V and J ends were trimmed by 5 bases and 9 bases, with 20 bases remaining between them. The CDR3 DNA follows: TGTGCCAGCAGTTCCCTGGACTACAAAGTGGGTGAGCAGTTCTTC. Encoded protein: CASSSLDYKVGEQFF.

The rearrangement joins TRBV28 to TRBJ2-2; maybe TRBD2 (5 bases). CDR1 is MDHEN, CDR2 SYDVKM, per germline. Trimming took off 4 bases at V and 1 base at J, with 13 bases between the two ends. CDR3 size: 16 residues. Here the CDR3 reads CASSSRVSENTGELFF. DNA for the CDR3: TGTGCCAGCAGTTCCCGGGTTAGCGAGAACACCGGGGAGCTGTTTTTT.

The rearrangement uses TRBV5-4 and TRBJ2-7; TRBD2 matches 7 bases. In germline, CDR1 is SGHNT, CDR2 YYREEE (reference sequence). The CDR3 sequence is 12 residues long. J was trimmed by 9 bases and V by 2 bases; bases with no gene match: 5. The chain's CDR3 is CASSLEGGGQYF. The CDR3 DNA reads as TGTGCCAGCAGCTTAGAGGGCGGGGGGCAGTACTTC.

A note on this clone: Other nucleotide sequences in the sample specify the same CDR3. This rearrangement joins TRBV2 to TRBJ2-5; 7 nucleotides match TRBD1. The germline CDR1 and CDR2 sequences are SNHLY and FYNNEI. The CDR3 contains 13 residues. The junction had 2 bases not matched to a gene; V was cut back by 4 bases and J by 3 bases. In nucleotides, the CDR3 is TGTGCCAGCAGTGGGGACAGCAAAGAGACCCAGTACTTC. This encodes CASSGDSKETQYF.